The next 20 T cell receptor beta chains were all read from a single sample in a study of human T cells and chemical hapten exposure. The time point was: patch test 1, 2 weeks after DPC sensitization. Treatment reported: therapeutic diphenylcyclopropenone sensitization with weekly scalp DPC. TCRdb re-analysed the RACE reads in MiXCR, keeping a single row per CDR3 protein. Of around 380,000 distinct CDR3 sequences listed, about 4.8% were seen once; the top ten hold 2% to 2.5%. This material consisted of whole blood, taken in connection with sensitization to the hapten diphenylcyclopropenone (DPC). The receptors come from a woman aged 45-65 years with alopecia areata. Some clones in this sample may be carry-over from other donors' samples.

This chain links TRBV5-1 with TRBJ1-5; no clear D gene. Trimming took off 0 bases at V and 4 bases at J, with 11 bases between the two ends. The V gene's germline CDR1 is SGHRS and CDR2 YFSETQ. This CDR3 comprises 15 residues. The CDR3 spells CASSLGSAENQPQHF. The CDR3 DNA reads as TGCGCCAGCAGCTTGGGCTCGGCAGAAAATCAGCCCCAGCATTTT. Full variable domain (missing parts from reference TRBV5-1 and TRBJ1-5): KAGVTQTPRYLIKTRGQQVTLSCSPISGHRSVSWYQQTPGQGLQFLFEYFSETQRNKGNFPGRFSGRQFSNSRSEMNVSTLELGDSALYLCASSLGSAENQPQHFGDGTRLSIL.

This clonotype came up many times. The chain carries TRBV5-4 and TRBJ2-5; D uncertain. The CDR3 extends over 14 amino acids. Germline values: CDR1 SGHNT, CDR2 YYREEE (reference sequence). Trimming took off 3 bases at V and 0 bases at J, with 9 bases between the two ends. CDR3 sequence: CASSSTLDQETQYF. The CDR3 DNA is TGTGCCAGCAGCTCGACTCTAGACCAAGAGACCCAGTACTTC.

This clonotype appeared a few times. The gene calls are TRBV4-3 and TRBJ1-4; D not certain. Deletions cut 0 bases from V and 10 bases from J, with 12 bases between. Germline V gene lookup returns CDR1 LGHNA and CDR2 YSLEER. The CDR3 covers 14 residues. CDR3 nucleotide sequence: TGCGCCAGCAGCCAAGATGATACTCTCGGAAAACTGTTTTTT. Its protein is CASSQDDTLGKLFF.

V gene TRBV30 combines with J gene TRBJ2-5, with D unclear. Germline CDR1 GTSNPN, CDR2 SVGIG (reference sequence). V lost 2 bases, J lost 4 bases, and 20 bases lay in between. CDR3 length: 16 residues. This chain's CDR3 is CAWSSARTRFLETQYF. The CDR3 DNA reads as TGTGCCTGGAGTTCGGCTAGAACGAGGTTTTTAGAGACCCAGTACTTC. The variable domain in full, completed from reference TRBV30 and TRBJ2-5, reads SQTIHQWPATLVQPVGSPLSLECTVEGTSNPNLYWYRQAAGRGLQLLFYSVGIGQISSEVPQNLSASRPQDRQFILSSKKLLLSDSGFYLCAWSSARTRFLETQYFGPGTRLLVL.

This clonotype was picked up many times. The rearrangement links TRBV20-1 to TRBJ2-7; the match to TRBD2 covers 7 bases. The V gene end was trimmed by 6 bases and the J gene end by 2 bases; junction bases not matched to a gene: 4. There are 12 residues in the CDR3. Germline assignment: CDR1 DFQATT and CDR2 SNEGSKA (reference sequence). CDR3 sequence reads: CSAGGPTYEQYF. The CDR3 DNA follows: TGCAGTGCGGGAGGGCCAACCTACGAGCAGTACTTC.

This clonotype has just a few counts. CDR3 in amino acids: CASRSRQETNPYGYTF. CDR3 in DNA: TGCGCCAGCAGATCCCGACAGGAGACTAACCCCTATGGCTACACCTTC. The chain links TRBV5-1 to TRBJ1-2, with D tentatively TRBD1 (6 bases). This CDR3 region has 16 residues. V was cut by 5 bases and J by 4 bases, with 21 bases left in between. Germline CDR1 SGHRS, CDR2 YFSETQ.

A note on this clonotype: A much larger clone is a single base away; this may be a read error. This rearrangement joins TRBV7-9 to TRBJ1-1; tentatively, D is TRBD1 (6 bases). Trimming stripped 5 bases from V and 5 bases from J, with 21 bases between. This CDR3 contains 16 residues. Germline CDR1 SEHNR, CDR2 FQNEAQ (reference sequence). CDR3 amino acids: CASSIRDAGRGTEAFF. The CDR3 bases are TGTGCCAGCAGCATCCGGGACGCCGGAAGGGGGACTGAAGCTTTCTTT.

This clonotype was observed many times. The chain joins TRBV2 to TRBJ2-1; D call uncertain. Trimming removed 3 bases from V and 14 bases from J, with 14 bases in between. The germline gives CDR1 SNHLY, CDR2 FYNNEI. The CDR3 totals 12 residues. CDR3 sequence: CASSEGRLSEFF. The CDR3 nucleotides read TGTGCCAGCAGTGAGGGCCGCCTTTCGGAGTTCTTC.

There are a few counts of this clonotype. CDR3 DNA sequence: TGCGCCAGCAGCCAAGTAATCCTAGCGTACTATAAACACTACGAGCAGTACTTC. Amino acids: CASSQVILAYYKHYEQYF. The V and J genes are TRBV4-3 and TRBJ2-7; D is possibly TRBD2 (6 bases). Trimming stripped 1 base from V and 3 bases from J, with 22 bases between. This CDR3 comprises 18 residues. CDR1 and CDR2 from the germline V gene are LGHNA and YSLEER.

Many counts were recorded for this clonotype. This chain uses TRBV29-1 with TRBJ2-3, with D possibly being TRBD1 or TRBD2 (5 bases each). CDR3 length: 17 amino acids. Germline V gives CDR1 SQVTM, CDR2 ANQGSEA. The germline V and J ends were trimmed by 2 bases and 0 bases, with 18 bases remaining between them. CDR3 nucleotide sequence: TGCAGCGTTGAATCACCTAAGGGGAGACCTAGCACAGATACGCAGTATTTT. Residues: CSVESPKGRPSTDTQYF.

The chain combines TRBV7-9 with TRBJ2-3; D is unclear. V lost 2 bases, J lost 1 base, and 4 bases lay in between. The CDR3 contains 13 residues. Germline-derived CDR1 and CDR2 are SEHNR and FQNEAQ (reference sequence). This CDR3 reads CASSLMRTDTQYF. The CDR3 DNA follows: TGTGCCAGCAGCTTAATGCGCACAGATACGCAGTATTTT.

This rearrangement joins TRBV29-1 to TRBJ1-1; D unresolved. Trimming pared 4 bases from V and 1 base from J, leaving 4 bases between. The CDR3 is 11 residues long. Looked up from germline, CDR1 is SQVTM and CDR2 is ANQGSEA. The CDR3 protein is CSVGWNTEAFF. The DNA for the CDR3 is TGCAGCGTTGGTTGGAACACTGAAGCTTTCTTT.

This clonotype has a handful of counts. The rearrangement links TRBV15 to TRBJ1-1, with D perhaps matching TRBD1 (6 bases). Germline CDR1 and CDR2: LNHNV and YYDKDF (reference sequence). The CDR3 totals 13 residues. V lost 0 bases to trimming and J lost 5 bases, with 7 bases between them. For the CDR3, the DNA is TGTGCCACCAGCAGAGAGAGGGGGACTGAAGCTTTCTTT. It yields the protein CATSRERGTEAFF.

The rearrangement links TRBV6-5 to TRBJ1-1, with D possibly TRBD1 on 5 matching bases. Germline-derived CDR1 and CDR2 are MNHEY and SVGAGI. CDR3 length: 14 amino acids. Trimming removed 6 bases at V and 5 bases at J, with 16 bases between. The CDR3 sequence: CASRTGGGRTEAFF. The CDR3 DNA follows: TGTGCCAGCAGAACCGGCGGGGGGAGAACTGAAGCTTTCTTT.

This clonotype has only a few counts. The chain has TRBV7-8 and TRBJ1-1; D perhaps matches TRBD1 (5 bases). CDR1 is SGHVS and CDR2 is FQNEAQ in the germline V gene. V was cut by 3 bases and J by 4 bases, with 15 bases left in between. The CDR3 contains 15 residues. CDR3 nucleotide sequence: TGTGCCAGCAGCTTCTCCGGGACGGAGGGCACTGAAGCTTTCTTT. It specifies CASSFSGTEGTEAFF.

The table lists this clonotype with many counts. The V and J genes are TRBV5-1 and TRBJ1-1; TRBD1 agrees at 8 bases. Germline CDR1 and CDR2: SGHRS and YFSETQ. The CDR3 contains 14 residues. J was trimmed by 3 bases and V by 0 bases; bases with no gene match: 1. The CDR3 nucleotides read TGCGCCAGCAGCTTGGACAGGGGGGACACTGAAGCTTTCTTT. It is translated as CASSLDRGDTEAFF.

The sample holds many counts of this clonotype. The chain employs TRBV7-2 and TRBJ2-3; D perhaps matches TRBD1 (6 bases). Looked up from germline, CDR1 is SGHTA and CDR2 is FQGNSA. The CDR3 runs 13 residues. The V gene lost 2 bases and the J gene lost 4 bases, with 7 bases spanning the gap. The CDR3 DNA follows: TGTGCCAGCAGCTTAACAGGGTCAGATACGCAGTATTTT. Translating gives CASSLTGSDTQYF.

The rearrangement uses TRBV4-1 and TRBJ2-5, with D perhaps matching TRBD2 (5 bases). The CDR3 is 16 residues long. Trimming removed 0 bases from V and 4 bases from J, with 15 bases in between. Germline assignment: CDR1 MGHRA and CDR2 YSYEKL. The CDR3: CASSQESPTGRETQYF. As DNA, the CDR3 is TGCGCCAGCAGCCAAGAGAGTCCTACGGGGAGAGAGACCCAGTACTTC.

In its sample, this clonotype was seen many times. This chain joins TRBV5-5 and TRBJ2-1, with D maybe TRBD1 (5 bases). Germline V gene lookup returns CDR1 SGHKS and CDR2 YYEKEE (reference sequence). Trimming took 4 bases from V and 1 from J, leaving 12 bases between them. CDR3 length equals 15 residues. The CDR3 sequence is CASSEDTPSYNEQFF. As DNA, the CDR3 is TGTGCCAGCAGCGAGGACACCCCTTCCTACAATGAGCAGTTCTTC.

V is TRBV4-3 and J is TRBJ2-5; D could derive from TRBD1 or TRBD2 (6 bases each). Trimming shortened V by 4 bases and J by 4 bases, and 13 bases separated the two germline ends. The CDR3 consists of 14 residues. Germline assignment: CDR1 LGHNA and CDR2 YSLEER. The DNA of the CDR3 is TGCGCCAGCAGCCCTCAACAGGGAGGAGAGACCCAGTACTTC. This encodes CASSPQQGGETQYF.